This is a list of T cell receptor beta chains from one sample in a study of shared clonotypes between healthy human individuals. The repertoire was sequenced with immunoSEQ multiplex PCR; TCRdb's copy has only in-frame clones and lacks some. The repertoire holds some 2 million clones, with around 95% as singletons. Sequencing was performed on naive CD4+ T cells sorted from blood. Receptors originate from a man younger than 35 in good health. The CDR3 runs from the conserved cysteine through the conserved F or W. D genes are given only for firm matches. Some rows have no size entry. The others give once, few or many, or a class for an expanded clone.

d_gene | j_gene | v_gene | abundance | CDR3nt | CDR3aa
TRBD1 | TRBJ2-7 | TRBV6-5 | NA | TGTGCCAGCAGTATTGCTACAGGGGCCTACGAGCAGTACTTC | CASSIATGAYEQYF
TRBD2 | TRBJ2-1 | TRBV6-5 | NA | TGTGCCAGCACCCGACTAGCGGCAAACAATGAGCAGTTCTTC | CASTRLAANNEQFF
TRBD1 | TRBJ1-5 | TRBV6-1 | NA | TGTGCCAGTACAGGGGGCGGTCAGCCCCAGCATTTT | CASTGGGQPQHF
TRBD2 | TRBJ2-5 | TRBV4-1 | NA | TGCGCCAGCAGCCACAGCGGGGGGACCCTTGGAGAGACCCAGTACTTC | CASSHSGGTLGETQYF
NA | TRBJ2-1 | TRBV6-1 | NA | TGTGCCAGCAGTGTACGGTACAATGAGCAGTTCTTC | CASSVRYNEQFF
NA | TRBJ2-2 | TRBV5-4 | NA | TGTGCCAGCAGCTTGGGGCGGACAAGCACCGGGGAGCTGTTTTTT | CASSLGRTSTGELFF
NA | TRBJ1-1 | TRBV7-9 | NA | TGTGCCAGCAGCTTAGGAATAGGGGCGAACACTGAAGCTTTCTTT | CASSLGIGANTEAFF
NA | TRBJ1-2 | TRBV18 | once | TGTGCCAGCTCACCAGAGCGGGGGACATCTTTCTATGGCTACACCTTC | CASSPERGTSFYGYTF
NA | TRBJ2-6 | TRBV6-5 | NA | TGTGCCAGCAGTTACGAAACTGGGGCCAACGTCCTGACTTTC | CASSYETGANVLTF
TRBD1 | TRBJ1-5 | TRBV18 | NA | TGTGCCAGCTCACCGCAGGGGGCCTATAGCAATCAGCCCCAGCATTTT | CASSPQGAYSNQPQHF
NA | TRBJ1-5 | TRBV6-1 | NA | TGTGCCAGCAGGGGAGGCGGTGCTAGCAATCAGCCCCAGCATTTT | CASRGGGASNQPQHF
NA | TRBJ1-1 | TRBV5-1 | NA | TGCGCCAGCAGCTTCTCGCAGAATCTTGAAGCTTTCTTT | CASSFSQNLEAFF
TRBD2 | TRBJ2-3 | TRBV6-5 | NA | TGTGCCAGCAGTTCCCGGACTAGCGGGTCTGGAGATACGCAGTATTTT | CASSSRTSGSGDTQYF
NA | TRBJ1-2 | TRBV30 | NA | TGTGCCTGGACCCCCGACAGATATGGCTACACCTTC | CAWTPDRYGYTF
TRBD1 | TRBJ1-6 | TRBV9 | NA | TGTGCCAGCAGCCTTACACAGGGGGAATCCTATAATTCACCCCTCCACTTT | CASSLTQGESYNSPLHF
NA | TRBJ2-2 | TRBV5-4 | NA | TGTGCCAGCAGCTTGCGCGCGACCGGGGAGCTGTTTTTT | CASSLRATGELFF
NA | TRBJ1-6 | TRBV5-6 | NA | TGTGCCAGCAGCTTGGTAGCAGGGTCTTGGTCACCCCTCCACTTT | CASSLVAGSWSPLHF
NA | TRBJ1-2 | TRBV19 | NA | TGTGCCAGTAGTATAGATCTTCCGGGGAGTAAATACTATGGCTACACCTTC | CASSIDLPGSKYYGYTF
NA | TRBJ2-7 | TRBV25-1 | many | TGTGCCAGCACCGGAGGGGGCAGCTCTAGGGAGCAGTACTTC | CASTGGGSSREQYF
TRBD2 | TRBJ2-1 | TRBV5-4 | NA | TGTGCCAGCAGTCACGGGACTAGCGGGAGATACGAGCAGTTCTTC | CASSHGTSGRYEQFF
TRBD1 | TRBJ1-2 | TRBV7-2 | NA | TGTGCCAGCAGCTTCTTTTTGGCCGGGACAGCTAACTATGGCTACACCTTC | CASSFFLAGTANYGYTF
TRBD1 | TRBJ2-7 | TRBV7-9 | NA | TGTGCCAGCAGCTTCACAGGGGATTCCTACGAGCAGTACTTC | CASSFTGDSYEQYF
TRBD2 | TRBJ2-3 | TRBV18 | NA | TGTGCCAGCTCACCGACATATACGACTAGCCGCCCCACAGATACGCAGTATTTT | CASSPTYTTSRPTDTQYF
TRBD1 | TRBJ1-5 | TRBV2 | NA | TGTGCCAGCAGGGGGGACAGGGGGCGGCCCCAGCATTTT | CASRGDRGRPQHF
NA | TRBJ2-1 | TRBV20-1 | NA | TGCAGTGCTAGAGTGGGTCTGGAGCAGTTCTTC | CSARVGLEQFF
NA | TRBJ1-1 | TRBV6-8 | NA | TGTTCACACTTAGACACCGGGAGATGGAACACTGAAGCTTTCTTT | CSHLDTGRWNTEAFF
NA | TRBJ2-7 | TRBV27 | NA | TGTGCCAGCAGTTTATCGATCAACTACGAGCAGTACTTC | CASSLSINYEQYF
NA | TRBJ2-3 | TRBV27 | NA | TGTGCCAGCAGTTTCCGCCGCACAGATACGCAGTATTTT | CASSFRRTDTQYF
NA | TRBJ2-5 | TRBV10-3 | NA | TGTGCCATCAGCGCGGGGGAGACCCAGTACTTC | CAISAGETQYF
TRBD2 | TRBJ2-7 | TRBV7-2 | NA | TGTGCCAGCAGCTTCAATAGCGGGGGGTCCTACGAGCAGTACTTC | CASSFNSGGSYEQYF
NA | TRBJ1-5 | TRBV6-1 | NA | TGTGCCAGCAGTGAAGGGGTTCGGCAGCCCCAGCATTTT | CASSEGVRQPQHF
TRBD2 | TRBJ2-3 | TRBV9 | NA | TGTGCCAGCAGTGGGACTAGTCGCGATACGCAGTATTTT | CASSGTSRDTQYF
NA | TRBJ2-7 | TRBV7-9 | NA | TGTGCCAGCAGCCCCCGGCGGGACAGTTTTTACGAGCAGTACTTC | CASSPRRDSFYEQYF
NA | TRBJ1-2 | TRBV27 | NA | TGTGCCAGCAGGCCCCGGGAAAGTGGCTACACCTTC | CASRPRESGYTF
NA | TRBJ2-5 | TRBV14 | many | TGTGCCAGCAGCCTGAGGCCTCTGCAAGAGACCCAGTACTTC | CASSLRPLQETQYF
TRBD1 | TRBJ2-5 | TRBV30 | NA | TGTGCCTGGAGTGTATCCCGGACAGGGCAACAAGAGACCCAGTACTTC | CAWSVSRTGQQETQYF
NA | TRBJ1-1 | TRBV18 | NA | TGTGCCAGCTCACCACCGATGGGGTCTTTCGCTGAAGCTTTCTTT | CASSPPMGSFAEAFF
NA | TRBJ2-7 | TRBV7-9 | NA | TGTGCCAGCAGCGTCGGCCCTAATTCCTACGAGCAGTACTTC | CASSVGPNSYEQYF
TRBD1 | TRBJ1-2 | TRBV5-1 | once | TGCGCCAGCAGCTTGGAGGGGGCGGGCCCGGGCTACACCTTC | CASSLEGAGPGYTF
NA | TRBJ2-5 | TRBV19 | NA | TGTGCCAGTAGTATATTGGGCGCAGAAGAGACCCAGTACTTC | CASSILGAEETQYF
TRBD1 | TRBJ1-5 | TRBV7-8 | NA | TGTGCCAGCAGCTTAGTGGGACAGCGGGGGGGTGGCAATCAGCCCCAGCATTTT | CASSLVGQRGGGNQPQHF
NA | TRBJ1-1 | TRBV5-1 | NA | TGCGCCAGCACTACCGGGACACCGAACACTGAAGCTTTCTTT | CASTTGTPNTEAFF
NA | TRBJ1-2 | TRBV6-6 | NA | TGTGCCAGCAGTCACCTCCGGAGCAACTATGGCTACACCTTC | CASSHLRSNYGYTF